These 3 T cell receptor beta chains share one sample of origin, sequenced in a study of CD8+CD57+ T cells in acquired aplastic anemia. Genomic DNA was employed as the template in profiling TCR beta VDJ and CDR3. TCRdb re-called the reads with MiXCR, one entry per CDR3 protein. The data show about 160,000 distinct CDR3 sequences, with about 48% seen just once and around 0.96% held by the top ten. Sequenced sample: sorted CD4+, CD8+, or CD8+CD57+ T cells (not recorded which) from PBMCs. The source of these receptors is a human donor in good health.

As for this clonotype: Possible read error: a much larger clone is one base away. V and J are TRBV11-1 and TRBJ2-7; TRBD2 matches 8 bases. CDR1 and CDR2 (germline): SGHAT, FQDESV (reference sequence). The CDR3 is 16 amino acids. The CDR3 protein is CASSLRRLAGSCEQYF. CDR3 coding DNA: TGTGCCAGCAGCTTAAGACGCCTAGCGGGCTCCTGCGAGCAGTACTTC.

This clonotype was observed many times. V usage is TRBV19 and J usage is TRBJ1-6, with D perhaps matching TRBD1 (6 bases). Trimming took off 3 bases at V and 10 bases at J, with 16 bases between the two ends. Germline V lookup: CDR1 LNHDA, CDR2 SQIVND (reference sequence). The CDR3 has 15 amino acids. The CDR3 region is CASSMTGNVDSPLHF. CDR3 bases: TGTGCCAGTAGTATGACAGGAAACGTGGACTCACCCCTCCACTTT.

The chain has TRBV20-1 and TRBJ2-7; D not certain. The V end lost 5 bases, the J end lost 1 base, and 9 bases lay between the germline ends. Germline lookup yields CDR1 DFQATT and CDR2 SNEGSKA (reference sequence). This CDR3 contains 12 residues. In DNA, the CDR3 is TGCAGTGCTTCGGACGGGTCCTACGAGCAGTACTTC. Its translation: CSASDGSYEQYF.